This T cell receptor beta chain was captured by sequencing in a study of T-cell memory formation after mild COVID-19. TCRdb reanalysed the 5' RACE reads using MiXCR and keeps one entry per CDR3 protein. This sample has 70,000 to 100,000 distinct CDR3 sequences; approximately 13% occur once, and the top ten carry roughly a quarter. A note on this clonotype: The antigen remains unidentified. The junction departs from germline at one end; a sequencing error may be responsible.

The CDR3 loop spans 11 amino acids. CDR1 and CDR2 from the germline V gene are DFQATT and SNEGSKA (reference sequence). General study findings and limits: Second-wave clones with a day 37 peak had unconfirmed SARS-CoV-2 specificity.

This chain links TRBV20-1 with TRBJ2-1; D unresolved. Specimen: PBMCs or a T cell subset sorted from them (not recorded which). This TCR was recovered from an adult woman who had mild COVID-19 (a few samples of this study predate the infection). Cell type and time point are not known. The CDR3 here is CSARDSTPWVF. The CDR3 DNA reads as TGCAGTGCTAGAGATTCCACCCCTTGGGTCTTC.